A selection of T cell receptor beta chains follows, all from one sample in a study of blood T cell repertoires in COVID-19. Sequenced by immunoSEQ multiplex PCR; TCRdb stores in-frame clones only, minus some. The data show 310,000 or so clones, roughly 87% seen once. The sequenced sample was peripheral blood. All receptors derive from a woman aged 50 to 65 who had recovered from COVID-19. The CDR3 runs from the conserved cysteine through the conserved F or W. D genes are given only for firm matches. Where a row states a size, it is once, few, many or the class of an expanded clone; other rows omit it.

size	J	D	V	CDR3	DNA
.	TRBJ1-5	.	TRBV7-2	CASSLVPGGLGNQPQHF	TGTGCCAGCAGCTTAGTGCCGGGGGGACTCGGCAATCAGCCCCAGCATTTT
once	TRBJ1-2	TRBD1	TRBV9	CASSRQGAGYTF	TGTGCCAGCAGCCGTCAGGGGGCTGGCTACACCTTC
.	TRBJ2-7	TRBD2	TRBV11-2	CASSLGGRVHEQYF	TGTGCCAGCAGCTTAGGCGGGAGGGTCCACGAGCAGTACTTC
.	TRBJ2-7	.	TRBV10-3	CAISSIGDEQYF	TGTGCCATCAGTTCCATCGGGGACGAGCAGTACTTC
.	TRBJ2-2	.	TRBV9	CASSGGPVRASGELFF	TGTGCCAGCAGCGGCGGCCCCGTTCGAGCGAGCGGGGAGCTGTTTTTT
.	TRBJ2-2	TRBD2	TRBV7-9	CASSLVAGTGELFF	TGTGCCAGCAGCTTAGTAGCGGGCACCGGGGAGCTGTTTTTT
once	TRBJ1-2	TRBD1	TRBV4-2	CASSQGQGQGAGYGYTF	TGTGCCAGCAGCCAAGGCCAGGGACAGGGGGCTGGTTATGGCTACACCTTC
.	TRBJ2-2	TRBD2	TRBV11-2	CASSPGSGTNTGELFF	TGTGCCAGCAGCCCGGGGAGCGGGACTAACACCGGGGAGCTGTTTTTT
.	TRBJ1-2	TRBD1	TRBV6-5	CASSYTSGQAAYGYTF	TGTGCCAGCAGTTACACATCGGGACAGGCTGCCTATGGCTACACCTTC
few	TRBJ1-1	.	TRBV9	CASSLQARGEAFF	TGTGCCAGCAGCCTTCAGGCCCGGGGTGAAGCTTTCTTT
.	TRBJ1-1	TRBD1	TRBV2	CASSAGTGFGAFF	TGTGCCAGCAGCGCCGGGACAGGTTTTGGGGCTTTCTTT
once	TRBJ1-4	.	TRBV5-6	CASSFQVFNEKLFF	TGTGCCAGCAGCTTCCAGGTTTTCAATGAAAAACTGTTTTTT
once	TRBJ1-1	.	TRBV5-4	CANQKQPNTEAFF	TGTGCCAACCAAAAACAGCCGAACACTGAAGCTTTCTTT
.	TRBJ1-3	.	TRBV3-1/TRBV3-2	CASSQREYGNTIYF	TGTGCCAGCAGCCAGCGGGAGTATGGAAACACCATATATTTT
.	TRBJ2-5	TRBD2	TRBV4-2	CASSPVASGGAETQYF	TGTGCCAGCAGCCCCGTTGCTAGCGGGGGGGCGGAGACCCAGTACTTC
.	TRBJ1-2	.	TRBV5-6	CASSFTLTATYGYTF	TGTGCCAGCAGCTTTACTCTCACAGCTACCTATGGCTACACCTTC
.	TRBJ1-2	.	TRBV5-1	CASSLGADYGYTF	TGCGCCAGCAGCTTGGGGGCAGACTATGGCTACACCTTC
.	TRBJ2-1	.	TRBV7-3	CASSLMAGNEQFF	TGTGCCAGCAGCTTAATGGCAGGGAATGAGCAGTTCTTC
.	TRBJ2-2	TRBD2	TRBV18	CASSPQLLAGKAGELFF	TGTGCCAGCTCACCACAGCTACTAGCGGGTAAAGCCGGGGAGCTGTTTTTT
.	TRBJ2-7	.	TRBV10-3	CACERGTGSYEQYF	TGTGCCTGCGAAAGGGGAACAGGATCTTACGAGCAGTACTTC
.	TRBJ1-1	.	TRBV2	CASSREATTEAFF	TGTGCCAGCAGCCGGGAGGCAACCACTGAAGCTTTCTTT
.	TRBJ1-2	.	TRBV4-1	CASGLGAVPIRHGYTF	TGCGCCAGCGGGCTGGGGGCGGTACCTATACGACACGGCTACACCTTC
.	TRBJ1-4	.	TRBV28	CASSLGTRVLFF	TGTGCCAGCAGTCTAGGGACACGGGTACTGTTTTTT
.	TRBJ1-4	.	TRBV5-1	CASSDPLGGGEKLFF	TGCGCCAGCAGCGACCCCCTTGGGGGAGGTGAAAAACTGTTTTTT
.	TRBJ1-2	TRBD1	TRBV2	CASTGTGAYGYTF	TGTGCCAGTACCGGGACAGGGGCCTATGGCTACACCTTC
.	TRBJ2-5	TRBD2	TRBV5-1	CASSWGGTLQETQYF	TGCGCCAGCAGCTGGGGGGGGACCCTCCAAGAGACCCAGTACTTC
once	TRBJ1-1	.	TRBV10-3	CAISALFDRGARGTEAFF	TGTGCCATCAGTGCTTTGTTCGATCGTGGGGCTCGGGGGACTGAAGCTTTCTTT
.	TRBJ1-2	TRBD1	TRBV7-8	CASSLAVGQETYGYTF	TGTGCCAGCAGCTTAGCAGTCGGACAGGAAACCTATGGCTACACCTTC
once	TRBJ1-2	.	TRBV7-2	CASSLGGLTNYGYTF	TGTGCCAGCAGCCTCGGGGGGTTAACTAACTATGGCTACACCTTC
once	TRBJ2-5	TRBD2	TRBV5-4	CASSWGERGQETQYF	TGTGCCAGCAGCTGGGGGGAGCGGGGACAAGAGACCCAGTACTTC
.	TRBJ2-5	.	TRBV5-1	CASSFREETQYF	TGCGCCAGCAGCTTTAGGGAGGAGACCCAGTACTTC
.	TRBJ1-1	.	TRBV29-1	CSAGQLNTEAFF	TGCAGCGCTGGACAGCTGAACACTGAAGCTTTCTTT
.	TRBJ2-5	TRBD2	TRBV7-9	CASSLGEGETQYF	TGTGCCAGCAGCTTAGGGGAGGGAGAGACCCAGTACTTC
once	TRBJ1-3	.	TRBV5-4	CASSLRGPSGNTIYF	TGTGCCAGCAGCTTAAGGGGTCCGTCTGGAAACACCATATATTTT